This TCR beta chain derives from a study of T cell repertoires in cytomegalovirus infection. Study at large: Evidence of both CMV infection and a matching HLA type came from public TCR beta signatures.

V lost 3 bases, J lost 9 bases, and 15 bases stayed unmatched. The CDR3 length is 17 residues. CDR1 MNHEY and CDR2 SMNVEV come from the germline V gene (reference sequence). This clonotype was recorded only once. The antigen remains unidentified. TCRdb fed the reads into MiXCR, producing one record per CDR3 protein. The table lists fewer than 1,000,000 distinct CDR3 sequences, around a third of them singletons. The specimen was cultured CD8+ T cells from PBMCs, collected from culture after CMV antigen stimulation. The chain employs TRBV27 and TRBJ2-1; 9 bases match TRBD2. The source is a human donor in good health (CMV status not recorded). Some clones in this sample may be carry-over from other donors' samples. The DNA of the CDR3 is TGTGCCAGCAGTTTGAAAGTGCGGGGGGGGCTTCATTTTGAGCAGTTCTTC. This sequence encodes CASSLKVRGGLHFEQFF.